This T cell receptor beta chain originates from a study of blood T cell repertoires in COVID-19. Authors' analysis steps: Counts of nucleated cells, estimated from reference gene primer amplification, were obtained. Here immunoSEQ multiplex PCR was the method, and the copy in TCRdb shows in-frame clones only, minus some. The V and J calls and clone size come from that table; D and trimming were worked out from the DNA. The sample includes approximately 100,000 clones, about four fifths of them seen just once. The germline CDR1 and CDR2 sequences are MNHEY and SMNVEV (reference sequence). The CDR3 spans 14 residues. The V end lost 3 bases, the J end lost 4 bases, and 13 bases lay between the germline ends.

The specimen sequenced was peripheral blood. The chain recombines TRBV27 with TRBJ2-7, with a tentative D call TRBD1 (6 bases). This receptor was taken from a man between 60 and 70 years old with acute or convalescent COVID-19. For the CDR3, the DNA is TGTGCCAGCAGTTTCAGGGGTTCGGGGTACGAGCAGTACTTC. Amino acid sequence: CASSFRGSGYEQYF.